This TCR beta chain was obtained from a study of cytomegalovirus exposure and HLA in healthy donors. The CDR3 length is 14 residues. V lost 6 bases, J lost 7 bases, and 8 bases stayed unmatched. Looked up from germline, CDR1 is MRHNA and CDR2 is SNTAGT. Comments on this clone: Its antigen is unknown.

The PCR had 60 Vbeta and 13 Jbeta primers. Libraries were prepared by immunoSEQ multiplex PCR; TCRdb keeps only in-frame clonotypes and omits some of them. This repertoire shows about 170,000 clones, around 80% found once; its top ten account for around 4.1%. General study results and limits: The study recorded 164 TCR beta chains that were cytomegalovirus-associated. Among donors in an Asian-associated ancestry cluster, a later analysis reportedly found fewer N-insertions than the roughly 700-donor mean.

This chain connects TRBV6-4 to TRBJ1-4; TRBD1 agrees at 7 bases. The sequence derives from a woman in her 50s in good health and CMV-seropositive. Sequencing input: PBMCs. CDR3: CASSPDRDGEKLFF. CDR3 in DNA: TGTGCCAGCAGCCCAGACAGGGACGGTGAAAAACTGTTTTTT.